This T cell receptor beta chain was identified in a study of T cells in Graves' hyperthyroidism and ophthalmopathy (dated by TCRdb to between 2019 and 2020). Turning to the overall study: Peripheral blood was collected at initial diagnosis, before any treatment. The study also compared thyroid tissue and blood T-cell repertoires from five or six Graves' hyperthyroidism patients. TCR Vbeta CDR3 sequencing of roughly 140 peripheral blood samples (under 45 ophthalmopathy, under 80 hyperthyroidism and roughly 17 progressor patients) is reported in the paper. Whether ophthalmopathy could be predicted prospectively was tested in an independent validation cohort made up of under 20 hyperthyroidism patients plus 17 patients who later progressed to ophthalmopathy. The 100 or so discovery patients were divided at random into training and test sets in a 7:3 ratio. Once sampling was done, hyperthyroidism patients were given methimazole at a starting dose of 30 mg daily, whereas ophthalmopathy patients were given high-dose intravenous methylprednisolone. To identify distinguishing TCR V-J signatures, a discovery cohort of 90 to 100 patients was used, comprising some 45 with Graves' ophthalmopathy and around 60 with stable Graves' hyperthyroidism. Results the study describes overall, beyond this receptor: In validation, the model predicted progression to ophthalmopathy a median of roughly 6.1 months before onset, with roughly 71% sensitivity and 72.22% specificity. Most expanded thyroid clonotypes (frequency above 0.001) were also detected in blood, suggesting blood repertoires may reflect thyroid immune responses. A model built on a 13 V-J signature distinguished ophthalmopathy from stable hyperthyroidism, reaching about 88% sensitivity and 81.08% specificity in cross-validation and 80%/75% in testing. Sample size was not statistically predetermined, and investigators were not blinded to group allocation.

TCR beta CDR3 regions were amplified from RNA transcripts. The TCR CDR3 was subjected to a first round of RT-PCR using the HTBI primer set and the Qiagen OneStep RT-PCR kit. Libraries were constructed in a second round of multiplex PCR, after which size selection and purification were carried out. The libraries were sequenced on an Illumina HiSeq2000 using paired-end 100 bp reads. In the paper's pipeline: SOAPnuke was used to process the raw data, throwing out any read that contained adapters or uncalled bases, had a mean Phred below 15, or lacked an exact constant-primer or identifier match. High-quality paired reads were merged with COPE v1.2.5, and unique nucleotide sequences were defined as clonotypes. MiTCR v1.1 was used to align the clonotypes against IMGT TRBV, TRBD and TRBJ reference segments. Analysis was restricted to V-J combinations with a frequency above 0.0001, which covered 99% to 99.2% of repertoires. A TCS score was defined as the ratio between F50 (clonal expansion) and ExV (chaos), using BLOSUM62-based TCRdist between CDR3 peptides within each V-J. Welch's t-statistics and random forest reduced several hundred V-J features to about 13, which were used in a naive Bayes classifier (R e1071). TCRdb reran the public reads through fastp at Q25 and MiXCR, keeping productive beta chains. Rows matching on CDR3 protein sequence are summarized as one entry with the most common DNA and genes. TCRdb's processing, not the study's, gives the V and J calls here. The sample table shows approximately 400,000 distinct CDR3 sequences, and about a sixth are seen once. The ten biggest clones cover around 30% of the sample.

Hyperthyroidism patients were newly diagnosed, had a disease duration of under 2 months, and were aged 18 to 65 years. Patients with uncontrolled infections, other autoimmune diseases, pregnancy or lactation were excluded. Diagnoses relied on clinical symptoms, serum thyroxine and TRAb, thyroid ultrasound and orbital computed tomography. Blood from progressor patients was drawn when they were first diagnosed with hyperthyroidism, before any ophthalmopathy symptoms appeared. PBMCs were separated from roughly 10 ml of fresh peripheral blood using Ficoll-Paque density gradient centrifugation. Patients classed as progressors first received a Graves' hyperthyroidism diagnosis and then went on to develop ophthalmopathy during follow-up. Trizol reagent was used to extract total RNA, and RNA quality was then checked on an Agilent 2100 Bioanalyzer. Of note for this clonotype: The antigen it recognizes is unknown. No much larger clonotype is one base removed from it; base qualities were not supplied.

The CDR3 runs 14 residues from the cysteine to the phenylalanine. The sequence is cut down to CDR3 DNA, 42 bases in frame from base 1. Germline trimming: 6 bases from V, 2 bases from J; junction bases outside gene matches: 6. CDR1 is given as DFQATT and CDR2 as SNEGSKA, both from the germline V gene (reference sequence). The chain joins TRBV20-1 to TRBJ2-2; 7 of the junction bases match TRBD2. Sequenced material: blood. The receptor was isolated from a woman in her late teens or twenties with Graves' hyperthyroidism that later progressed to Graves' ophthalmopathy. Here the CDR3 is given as CSASAGSNTGELFF. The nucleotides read TGCAGTGCCTCAGCGGGATCCAACACCGGGGAGCTGTTTTTT.